What follows are 8 T cell receptor beta chains derived from one specimen sequenced in a study of CD8 T cells in ankylosing spondylitis. Using its own MiXCR run on the 5' RACE reads, TCRdb lists one record per CDR3 protein. Counted here are 130,000 to 150,000 distinct CDR3 sequences, roughly 7.7% occurring once; the ten biggest clones make up 7.3%. The sequenced sample was synovial fluid, either unsorted or a sorted T cell fraction (not recorded which). The source of these receptors is a male donor with ankylosing spondylitis.

This clonotype was seen many times. The chain carries TRBV20-1 and TRBJ1-5; the D gene is possibly TRBD1 (5 bases). CDR1 and CDR2 (germline): DFQATT, SNEGSKA (reference sequence). The CDR3 has 12 residues. V lost 5 bases to trimming and J lost 4 bases, with 9 bases between them. For the CDR3, the DNA is TGCAGTGCTTGGGGGGGGAATCAGCCCCAGCATTTT. Its translation is CSAWGGNQPQHF.

This clonotype was detected once. The gene calls are TRBV7-9 and TRBJ1-4, with D unresolved. The V end was cut by 1 base, the J end by 10 bases, with 7 bases between. CDR3 size: 12 residues. Germline CDR1 reads SEHNR; CDR2 reads FQNEAQ (reference sequence). This chain's CDR3 is CASSLVVGKLFF. The DNA of the CDR3 is TGTGCCAGCAGCTTAGTTGTCGGAAAACTGTTTTTT.

J is TRBJ2-5 and V is TRBV7-2, with TRBD2 matching 9 bases. CDR1 and CDR2 from the germline V gene are SGHTA and FQGNSA. V dropped 2 bases and J dropped 4; count of bases not matched to a gene: 2. The CDR3 consists of 14 residues. The chain's CDR3 is CASSLIAGVETQYF. DNA of the CDR3: TGTGCCAGCAGCTTAATAGCGGGAGTAGAGACCCAGTACTTC.

This clonotype was detected many times. The V and J genes are TRBV6-2 or TRBV6-3 and TRBJ2-2; D not resolved. The V gene's germline CDR1 is MNHEY and CDR2 SVGEGT. The CDR3 runs 13 residues. V was clipped by 2 bases and J by 6 bases, with 7 bases between them. The DNA of the CDR3 is TGTGCCAGCAGTTACACTGGGTCCGGGGAGCTGTTTTTT. This translates into CASSYTGSGELFF.

As concerns this clonotype: A much larger clone sits a single nucleotide away, making a read error possible. V and J are TRBV30 and TRBJ1-1; D is possibly TRBD1 (6 bases). There are 13 residues in the CDR3. Per germline, CDR1 GTSNPN and CDR2 SVGIG (reference sequence). The germline V and J ends were trimmed by 1 base and 2 bases, with 8 bases remaining between them. The CDR3 loop reads CAWSAGQNTEAFF. In DNA form, the CDR3 reads TGTGCCTGGAGTGCGGGACAAAACACTGAAGCTTTCTTT.

The CDR3 nucleotides are TGTACCTGCAGTCGGACAGGGGATGGGGGTGGTTTCAAGTCACCCCTCCACTTT. Residues: CTCSRTGDGGGFKSPLHF. V usage is TRBV2 and J usage is TRBJ1-6, with 9 nucleotides matching TRBD1. Germline assignment: CDR1 SNHLY and CDR2 FYNNEI. The length of the CDR3 is 18 residues.

This clonotype was seen only a few times. This sequence joins TRBV7-9 and TRBJ1-6, with D possibly TRBD1 on 5 matching bases. The CDR3 spans 13 residues. Trimming took off 1 base at V and 10 bases at J, with 8 bases between the two ends. Looked up from germline, CDR1 is SEHNR and CDR2 is FQNEAQ (reference sequence). The CDR3, as DNA: TGTGCCAGCAGCTTAGATGGGGACTCACCCCTCCACTTT. Its protein product is CASSLDGDSPLHF.

This clonotype was observed at least ten times. This rearrangement joins TRBV6-1 to TRBJ2-1, with 11 bases fitting TRBD2. Looked up from germline, CDR1 is MNHNS and CDR2 is SASEGT. V lost 5 bases, J lost 5 bases, and 8 bases stayed unmatched. This CDR3 is built from 16 residues. The CDR3 coding sequence is TGTGCCAGCAGTAATTTAGCGGGAGGGTTAAACAATGAGCAGTTCTTC. This encodes CASSNLAGGLNNEQFF.